This T cell receptor beta chain is from a study of T cell responses to AZD1222 COVID-19 vaccine. This table comes from immunoSEQ multiplex PCR, and its TCRdb copy is limited to in-frame clones, with some not included. The table lists about 140,000 clones. General study findings and limits: Breadth and depth of Spike-specific TCRs rose after two AZD1222 doses. Only five or six AZD1222 recipients tested seropositive at baseline. Of spike-specific TCRs, nearly half reportedly target regions left unmutated in variants. Donor demographics were predominantly white British with a female majority; clonal diversity may be underestimated.

Of note for this clone: Its antigen remains unidentified.

V was cut by 0 bases and J by 5 bases, with 11 bases left in between. Germline V CDR1 and CDR2: SGHNT, YYREEE (reference sequence). CDR3 length: 14 amino acids. The receptor's source is an adult in good health. This rearrangement joins TRBV5-4 to TRBJ1-2, with D uncertain. Material for sequencing was peripheral blood. CDR3 nucleotides: TGTGCCAGCAGCTTGGTAGTCAGTCCATATGGCTACACCTTC. Translating it yields CASSLVVSPYGYTF.